This TCR beta chain originates from a study of T cell changes during pregnancy in multiple sclerosis. This CDR3 is built from 14 residues. V shed 5 bases and J shed 3 bases, with 13 bases lying between them. Per the germline V gene, CDR1 is SEHNR and CDR2 is FQNEAQ (reference sequence). Produced via immunoSEQ multiplex PCR; TCRdb's table is partial and in-frame only. The sample records some 80,000 clones, approximately 89% being singletons. The chain has TRBV7-9 and TRBJ1-2, with D unclear. The sequence came from a female donor with multiple sclerosis, enrolled in a pregnancy study. This material consisted of peripheral blood, taken in the first trimester of pregnancy. CDR3 in amino acids: CASSPRREDYGYTF. CDR3 nucleotide sequence: TGTGCCAGCAGCCCTCGGCGGGAGGACTATGGCTACACCTTC.